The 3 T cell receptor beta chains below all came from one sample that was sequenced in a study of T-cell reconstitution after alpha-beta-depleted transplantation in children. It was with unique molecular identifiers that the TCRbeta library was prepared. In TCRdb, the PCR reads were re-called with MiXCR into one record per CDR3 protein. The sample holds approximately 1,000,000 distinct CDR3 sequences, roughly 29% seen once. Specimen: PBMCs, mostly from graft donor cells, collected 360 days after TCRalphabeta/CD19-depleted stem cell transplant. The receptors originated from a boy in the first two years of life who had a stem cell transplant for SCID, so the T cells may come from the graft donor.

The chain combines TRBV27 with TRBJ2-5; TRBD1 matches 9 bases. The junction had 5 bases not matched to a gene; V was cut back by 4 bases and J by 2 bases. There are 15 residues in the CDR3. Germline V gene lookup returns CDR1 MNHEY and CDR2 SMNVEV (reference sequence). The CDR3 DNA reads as TGTGCCAGCAGTTGGACAGGGGCTCGGCAAGAGACCCAGTACTTC. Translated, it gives CASSWTGARQETQYF.

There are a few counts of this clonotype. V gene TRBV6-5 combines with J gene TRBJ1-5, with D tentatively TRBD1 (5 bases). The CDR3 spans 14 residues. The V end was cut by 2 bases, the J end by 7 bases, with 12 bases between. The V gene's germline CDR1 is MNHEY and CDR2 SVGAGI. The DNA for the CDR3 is TGTGCCAGCAGTTACGGGGGTAGGGGCCAGCCCCAGCATTTT. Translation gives CASSYGGRGQPQHF.

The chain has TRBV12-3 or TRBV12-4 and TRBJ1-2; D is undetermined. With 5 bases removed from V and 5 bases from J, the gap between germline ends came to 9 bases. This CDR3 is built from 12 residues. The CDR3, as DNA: TGTGCCAGCAGTGGAGACCCGTATGGCTACACCTTC. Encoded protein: CASSGDPYGYTF.